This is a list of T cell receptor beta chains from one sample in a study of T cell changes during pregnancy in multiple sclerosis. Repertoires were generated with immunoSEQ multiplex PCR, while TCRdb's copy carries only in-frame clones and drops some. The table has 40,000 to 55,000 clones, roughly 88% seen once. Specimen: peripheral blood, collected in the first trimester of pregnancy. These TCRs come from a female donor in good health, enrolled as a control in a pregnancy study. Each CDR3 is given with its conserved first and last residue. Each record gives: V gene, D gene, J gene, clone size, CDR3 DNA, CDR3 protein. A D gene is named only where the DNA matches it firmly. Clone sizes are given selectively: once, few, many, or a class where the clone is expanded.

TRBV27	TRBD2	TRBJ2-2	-	TGTGCCATCGGGACTAGCGGGGGGGTAATGAACACCGGGGAGCTGTTTTTT	CAIGTSGGVMNTGELFF
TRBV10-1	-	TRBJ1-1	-	TGCGCCAGCAACGACCCCGGGGGCACTGAAGCTTTCTTT	CASNDPGGTEAFF
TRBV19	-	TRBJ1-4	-	TGTGCCACCAGGAAGGGGACTAATGAAAAACTGTTTTTT	CATRKGTNEKLFF
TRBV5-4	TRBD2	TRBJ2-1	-	TGTGCCAGCAGCCAGGCTAGCGGGAGCTCCTACAATGAGCAGTTCTTC	CASSQASGSSYNEQFF
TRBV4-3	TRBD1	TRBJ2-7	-	TGCGCCAGCAGCCAGGGTACCGGGACAGGGAGCTACGAGCAGTACTTC	CASSQGTGTGSYEQYF
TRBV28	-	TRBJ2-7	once	TGTGCCAGCACGGGGTTTGGGGCCCCCGAGTTAGGGGGCTACGAGCAGTACTTC	CASTGFGAPELGGYEQYF
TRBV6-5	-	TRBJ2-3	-	TGTGCCAGCAGTTATAGCCTCCAATCCGATACGCAGTATTTT	CASSYSLQSDTQYF
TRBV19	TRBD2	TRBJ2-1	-	TGTGCCAGTACCTCGGGAGGGTTGGGTTACAATGAGCAGTTCTTC	CASTSGGLGYNEQFF
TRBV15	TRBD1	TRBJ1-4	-	TGTGCCACCAGCGGGGAGATAACAGGGGTTTCCGAAAAACTGTTTTTT	CATSGEITGVSEKLFF
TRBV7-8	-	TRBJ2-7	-	TGTGCCAGCAGCTTAGTGGCGGGACCGTACGAGCAGTACTTC	CASSLVAGPYEQYF
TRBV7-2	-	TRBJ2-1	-	TGTGCCAGCAGCCTGATAGAGAAGCAGTTCTTC	CASSLIEKQFF
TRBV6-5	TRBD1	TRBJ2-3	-	TGTGCCAGCAAATCGGGACAGGGCACAGATACGCAGTATTTT	CASKSGQGTDTQYF
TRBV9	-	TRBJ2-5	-	TGTGCCAGCAGCGTAGGTCTCACTATCCAAGAGACCCAGTACTTC	CASSVGLTIQETQYF
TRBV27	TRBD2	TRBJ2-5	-	TGTGCCACCCGCGGGATTAGCGGGCTTTTCGGGACCCAGTACTTC	CATRGISGLFGTQYF
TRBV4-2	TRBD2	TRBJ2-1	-	TGTGCCAGCAGCCAAACGCCCGGACTAGCGGGGGCCCGAAGCTCCTACAATGAGCAGTTCTTC	CASSQTPGLAGARSSYNEQFF
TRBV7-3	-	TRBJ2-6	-	TGTGCCAGCAGCTTAGGGCCTGGGGCCAACGTCCTGACTTTC	CASSLGPGANVLTF
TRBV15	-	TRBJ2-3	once	TGTGCCACCAGCAGAGAGATACTGGGCGCGCAGTATTTT	CATSREILGAQYF
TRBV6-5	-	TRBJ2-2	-	TGTGCCAGCAACCTCTTAGGGGCCGGGGAGCTGTTTTTT	CASNLLGAGELFF
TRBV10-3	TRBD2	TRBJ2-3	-	TGTGCCATCACTGGACTAGCGGGGAGCACAGATACGCAGTATTTT	CAITGLAGSTDTQYF
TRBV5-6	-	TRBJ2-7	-	TGTGCCAGCAGCTTGGTCGGGGGGCAGGGCGAGCAGTACTTC	CASSLVGGQGEQYF
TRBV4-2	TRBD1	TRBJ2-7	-	TGTGCCAGCAGCCAGAGGGGGCAGGGGGCGCGGGAGCAGTACTTC	CASSQRGQGAREQYF
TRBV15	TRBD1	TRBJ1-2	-	TGTGCCACCAGCAGAGAACGACAGGGGACTGGCTACACCTTC	CATSRERQGTGYTF
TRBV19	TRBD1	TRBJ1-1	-	TGTGCCAGTCAGGGACAGGGGAACACTGAAGCTTTCTTT	CASQGQGNTEAFF
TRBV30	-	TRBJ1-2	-	TGTGCCTGGAGGAAAGGGAGGGGCGACTATGGCTACACCTTC	CAWRKGRGDYGYTF
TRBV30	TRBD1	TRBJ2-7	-	TGTGCCTGGCATCCGGGACAGAACTACGAGCAGTACTTC	CAWHPGQNYEQYF
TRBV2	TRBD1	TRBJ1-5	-	TGTGCCAGCACTTTAGACAGGGGGCGCCTTCAGCCCCAGCATTTT	CASTLDRGRLQPQHF
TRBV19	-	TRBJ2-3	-	TGTGCCAGTAGTATCCCGAGATCCACAGATACGCAGTATTTT	CASSIPRSTDTQYF
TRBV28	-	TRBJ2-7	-	TGTGCCAGCAGTTTGGGGGCCCACGAGCAGTACTTC	CASSLGAHEQYF
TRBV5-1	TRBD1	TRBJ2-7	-	TGCGCCAGCAGCTTCCAGGGACAGGGGGCAAACGAGCAGTACTTC	CASSFQGQGANEQYF
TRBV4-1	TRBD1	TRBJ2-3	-	TGCGCCAGCAGCCATCCCCCCGGACAGGGTGCAGATACGCAGTATTTT	CASSHPPGQGADTQYF
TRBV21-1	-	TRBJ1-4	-	TGTGCCAGCAGCAAAAAGGTAAGCCGGGGTAACACTAATGAAAAACTGTTTTTT	CASSKKVSRGNTNEKLFF
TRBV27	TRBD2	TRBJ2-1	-	TGTGCCAGCAGTGCTATAGCGGGAGGGTACAATGAGCAGTTCTTC	CASSAIAGGYNEQFF
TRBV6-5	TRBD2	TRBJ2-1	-	TGTGCCAGCAGTGTGGCTAGCGGGGAGTACAATGAGCAGTTCTTC	CASSVASGEYNEQFF
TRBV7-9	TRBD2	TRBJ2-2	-	TGTGCCAGCAGCCTAGGACTAGCGCGGGGTGACGGGGAGCTGTTTTTT	CASSLGLARGDGELFF
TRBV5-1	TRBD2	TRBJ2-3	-	TGCGCCAGCAGCTTGCTAGCGGCCAGCACAGATACGCAGTATTTT	CASSLLAASTDTQYF
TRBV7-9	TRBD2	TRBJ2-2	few	TGTGCCAGCAGCTTAGGAGCGGGGGAGCGCACCGGGGAGCTGTTTTTT	CASSLGAGERTGELFF
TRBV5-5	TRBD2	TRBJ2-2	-	TGTGCCAGCAGCCCGCGACCCCGGGGGGGGACCGGGGAGCTGTTTTTT	CASSPRPRGGTGELFF
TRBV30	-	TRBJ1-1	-	TGTGCCTGGAATCTCAGGACTCTGAATACTGAAGCTTTCTTT	CAWNLRTLNTEAFF
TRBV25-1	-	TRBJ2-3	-	TGTGCCAGCGAGGGTGTAGAGGGATCGGGGAGTGGCACAGATACGCAGTATTTT	CASEGVEGSGSGTDTQYF
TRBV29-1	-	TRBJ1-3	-	TGCAGCGTTGAGGTCGGGGGAAACACCATATATTTT	CSVEVGGNTIYF
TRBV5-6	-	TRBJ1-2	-	TGTGCCAGCTCACCGGGATGGGGCTACACCTTC	CASSPGWGYTF